The rows below give T cell receptor beta chains drawn from one sample of a study of identical twins. One entry per CDR3 protein, called by TCRdb with MiXCR from the 5' RACE reads. The sample includes some 1,600,000 distinct CDR3 sequences, under 35% seen only once; the top ten take roughly 0.3%. Specimen: cord blood. Receptors originate from a newborn girl in good health. Both conserved end residues are part of each CDR3. Each record gives: CDR3 protein, CDR3 DNA, D gene, V gene, J gene, clone size. The D gene is left open where the match is weak. Expanded clones get a size class; other rows say once, few or many, or leave the size out.

CDR3aa: CSGLGQGFDEQFF
CDR3nt: TGCAGCGGGTTGGGACAGGGTTTCGATGAGCAGTTCTTC
d_gene: TRBD1
v_gene: TRBV29-1
j_gene: TRBJ2-1
abundance: few

CDR3aa: CSFTGEQYF
CDR3nt: TGCAGCTTCACGGGCGAGCAGTACTTC
d_gene: NA
v_gene: TRBV29-1
j_gene: TRBJ2-7
abundance: NA

CDR3aa: CASSRLDGSNQPQHF
CDR3nt: TGTGCCAGCAGTCGATTGGACGGTAGCAATCAGCCCCAGCATTTT
d_gene: NA
v_gene: TRBV6-5
j_gene: TRBJ1-5
abundance: few

CDR3aa: CASSLYPGDLLGNTIYF
CDR3nt: TGTGCCAGCAGCTTATATCCAGGGGACCTTCTTGGAAACACCATATATTTT
d_gene: NA
v_gene: TRBV7-2
j_gene: TRBJ1-3
abundance: NA

CDR3aa: CASSSYRGWGEQYF
CDR3nt: TGTGCCAGCAGCTCATACAGGGGATGGGGGGAGCAGTACTTC
d_gene: NA
v_gene: TRBV11-2
j_gene: TRBJ2-4
abundance: NA

CDR3aa: CASSLGDVAGGTDTQYF
CDR3nt: TGCGCCAGCAGCTTGGGGGACGTAGCGGGAGGCACAGATACGCAGTATTTT
d_gene: TRBD2
v_gene: TRBV5-1
j_gene: TRBJ2-3
abundance: NA

CDR3aa: CATRGTFGEQFF
CDR3nt: TGTGCCACCAGAGGGACTTTTGGTGAGCAGTTCTTC
d_gene: NA
v_gene: TRBV24-1
j_gene: TRBJ2-1
abundance: few

CDR3aa: CASSLLGQGGSYNSPLHF
CDR3nt: TGTGCCAGCAGCCTCCTGGGACAGGGAGGGTCCTATAATTCACCCCTCCACTTT
d_gene: TRBD1
v_gene: TRBV11-1
j_gene: TRBJ1-6
abundance: NA

CDR3aa: CAWSWGNYGYTF
CDR3nt: TGTGCCTGGAGTTGGGGTAACTATGGCTACACCTTC
d_gene: NA
v_gene: TRBV30
j_gene: TRBJ1-2
abundance: NA

CDR3aa: CSAGGSPGGPESDTQYF
CDR3nt: TGCAGTGCTGGGGGGAGTCCCGGGGGGCCTGAGTCAGATACGCAGTATTTT
d_gene: NA
v_gene: TRBV20-1
j_gene: TRBJ2-3
abundance: NA

CDR3aa: CASSEMGQPYGYTF
CDR3nt: TGTGCCAGCAGTGAAATGGGCCAGCCCTATGGCTACACCTTC
d_gene: NA
v_gene: TRBV6-1
j_gene: TRBJ1-2
abundance: few

CDR3aa: CASSLPRQGNEQFF
CDR3nt: TGTGCCAGCAGTTTACCTCGACAGGGCAATGAGCAGTTCTTC
d_gene: TRBD1
v_gene: TRBV12-3/TRBV12-4
j_gene: TRBJ2-1
abundance: NA

CDR3aa: CASVRTGSSYNEQFF
CDR3nt: TGTGCCAGCGTTCGGACAGGGAGCTCCTACAATGAGCAGTTCTTC
d_gene: TRBD1
v_gene: TRBV27
j_gene: TRBJ2-1
abundance: NA

CDR3aa: CASRGFDSSYEQYF
CDR3nt: TGTGCCAGCAGGGGATTCGACAGTTCCTACGAGCAGTACTTC
d_gene: NA
v_gene: TRBV7-9
j_gene: TRBJ2-7
abundance: few

CDR3aa: CASSARTGISSYNEQFF
CDR3nt: TGTGCCAGCAGTGCCAGGACAGGCATCAGCTCCTACAATGAGCAGTTCTTC
d_gene: TRBD1
v_gene: TRBV25-1
j_gene: TRBJ2-1
abundance: NA

CDR3aa: CATCPGTGFEQPQHF
CDR3nt: TGTGCCACTTGTCCCGGGACAGGGTTCGAGCAGCCCCAGCATTTT
d_gene: TRBD1
v_gene: TRBV10-3
j_gene: TRBJ1-5
abundance: few

CDR3aa: CSVPGIANEKLFF
CDR3nt: TGCAGCGTCCCAGGGATAGCTAATGAAAAACTGTTTTTT
d_gene: NA
v_gene: TRBV29-1
j_gene: TRBJ1-4
abundance: NA